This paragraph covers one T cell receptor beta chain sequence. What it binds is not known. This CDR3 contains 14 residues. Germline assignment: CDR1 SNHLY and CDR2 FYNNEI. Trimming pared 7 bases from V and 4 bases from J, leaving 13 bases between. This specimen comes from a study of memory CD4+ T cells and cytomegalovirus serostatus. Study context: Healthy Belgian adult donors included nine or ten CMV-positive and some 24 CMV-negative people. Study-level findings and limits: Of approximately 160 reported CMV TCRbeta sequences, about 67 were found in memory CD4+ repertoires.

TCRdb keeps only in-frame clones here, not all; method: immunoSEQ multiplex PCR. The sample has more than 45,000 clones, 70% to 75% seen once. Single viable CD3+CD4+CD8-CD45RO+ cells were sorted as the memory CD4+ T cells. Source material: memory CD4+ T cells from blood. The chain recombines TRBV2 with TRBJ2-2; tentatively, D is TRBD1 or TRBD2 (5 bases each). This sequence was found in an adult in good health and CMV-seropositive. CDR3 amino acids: CASILGARTGELFF. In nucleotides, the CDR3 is TGTGCCAGCATCCTCGGGGCGCGCACCGGGGAGCTGTTTTTT.